This entry features one T cell receptor beta chain sequence. Its cognate antigen is unknown. Germline V gene data show CDR1 as DFQATT and CDR2 as SNEGSKA (reference sequence). V lost 1 base, J lost 8 bases, and 11 bases lay in between. The CDR3 runs 13 residues. Library preparation for TCR beta used quantitative 5'-RACE with molecular barcodes. TCRdb re-analysed the 5' RACE reads in MiXCR, keeping a single row per CDR3 protein. Among some 87,000 distinct CDR3 sequences listed, roughly 27% were seen once. The data stem from a study of CD8 T cells in ankylosing spondylitis. General study points: Characteristic of ankylosing spondylitis blood, it appeared, was a TCR beta motif comprising eight highly homologous variants.

This receptor was obtained from a male donor with ankylosing spondylitis or in good health (not recorded which). The rearrangement uses TRBV20-1 and TRBJ2-2; no definite D call. Sequencing was performed on blood, either unsorted or a sorted T cell fraction (not recorded which). Here the CDR3 reads CSARVPLEGELFF. The DNA of the CDR3 is TGCAGTGCTAGAGTACCTTTGGAGGGGGAGCTGTTTTTT.